This TCR beta chain was observed in a study of neoadjuvant anti-PD-1 for oral cavity cancer. Study overall: Before surgery, most patients got three to four biweekly 3 mg/kg nivolumab doses.

Most tumor samples had roughly 5 ug input DNA in two replicates. Data came from immunoSEQ multiplex PCR; TCRdb stores just in-frame clones and leaves some out. The sample consists of 20,000 to 25,000 clones, under 55% of them appearing once. Study-level findings and limits: Treg/Th17 ratio rose with pretreatment blood and fell with post-treatment tumor TCRbeta clonality.

Comments on this clone: Its antigen is not identified.

CDR1 is MNHNY and CDR2 is SVGAGI in the germline V gene (reference sequence). The CDR3 sequence is 12 residues long. Trimming removed 5 bases at V and 3 bases at J, with 7 bases between. Time point indicated: after neoadjuvant nivolumab, at surgical resection. Cohort: HPV-negative, locally advanced oral cavity squamous cell carcinoma patients. The clonotype comes from a person aged 40 to 85 with oral cavity squamous cell carcinoma. The chain employs TRBV6-6 and TRBJ1-2, with D hard to call. Sample: tumor tissue, taken after nivolumab (anti-PD-1) treatment. CDR3 DNA sequence: TGTGCCAGCAGTCCTTCCGACTATGGCTACACCTTC. It translates to CASSPSDYGYTF.